Given below is one TCR beta chain in context. As yet, its antigen is unknown. 60 Vbeta and 13 Jbeta primers were used in PCR. Clones were read by immunoSEQ multiplex PCR, and TCRdb kept only the in-frame ones, dropping some. The table includes some 20,000 clones, about 74% detected once. This specimen comes from a study of cytomegalovirus exposure and HLA in healthy donors. The CDR3 loop spans 14 amino acids. V lost 0 bases, J lost 3 bases, and 11 bases lay in between. Germline V gene lookup returns CDR1 SQVTM and CDR2 ANQGSEA. Broader study findings: The study designated some 180 TCR beta chains cytomegalovirus-associated. HLA alleles were associated with 15,000 to 20,000 TCR beta sequences in a later analysis at 0.05 false discovery rate. Later analysis identified a missense DCLRE1C variant that was linked to TCR beta V- and J-gene trimming. Later analysis identified several of the most significant clusters that appeared linked to common viral pathogens.

This rearrangement joins TRBV29-1 to TRBJ1-1; tentatively, D is TRBD1 (6 bases). The sample taken for sequencing was PBMCs. The receptor was isolated from a man aged 18 to 29 in good health and CMV-seronegative. The chain's CDR3 is CSVEDYGQYTEAFF. The CDR3 DNA follows: TGCAGCGTTGAAGACTACGGACAGTACACTGAAGCTTTCTTT.